Here is one T cell receptor (beta chain) with its context. Its antigen is as yet unknown. J was trimmed by 2 bases and V by 1 base; bases with no gene match: 4. Germline CDR1 reads LGHNA; CDR2 reads YNFKEQ. The CDR3 runs 16 residues. These data come from a study of T cell responses to AZD1222 COVID-19 vaccine. Whole-study findings and limits: Receipt of two AZD1222 doses was followed by a rise in Spike-specific TCR breadth and depth.

Clones were read by immunoSEQ multiplex PCR, and TCRdb kept only the in-frame ones, dropping some. This sample has about 110,000 clones, with approximately 89% found just once. The sequencing used peripheral blood, collected on day 0 of MenACWY control vaccination. The chain recombines TRBV4-2 with TRBJ2-7, with 11 bases identical to TRBD1. The sequence derives from an adult in good health. CDR3 sequence: CASSQGRTGGAYEQYF. For the CDR3, the DNA is TGTGCCAGCAGCCAAGGGAGGACAGGGGGCGCCTACGAGCAGTACTTC.